This T cell receptor (beta chain) was captured in a study of neurological immune-mediated disorders. The germline V gene encodes CDR1 SEHNR and CDR2 FQNEAQ (reference sequence). The CDR3 is 11 residues long. With V trimmed by 5 bases and J by 8 bases, 2 bases remained unmatched. Study-wide points: HTLV-1-associated myelopathy showed the most TCR clonal expansion; multiple sclerosis the least, below healthy controls.

Time point meaning: longitudinal time-point 1 (baseline). Unsorted libraries were generated from 2 million PBMCs. These cells had been stored in RNAlater at -80 C. This clonotype was seen repeatedly, ten times or more. Its antigen is still unknown. As for the cDNA, it was generated by 5'RACE with 10-nucleotide random UMIs. Each CDR3 protein gets one entry after TCRdb re-called the 5' RACE reads with MiXCR. The table records around 71,000 distinct CDR3 sequences, about an eighth of them present only once. This TCR was recovered from a female donor with HTLV-1-associated myelopathy (HAM/TSP). The rearrangement uses TRBV7-9 and TRBJ1-1; 7 bases match TRBD1. Source material: PBMCs. The CDR3 sequence: CASSPDREAFF. Written as DNA, the CDR3 is TGTGCCAGCAGCCCGGACAGGGAAGCTTTCTTT. The whole variable domain, remainder taken from reference TRBV7-9 and TRBJ1-1, is DTGVSQNPRHKITKRGQNVTFRCDPISEHNRLYWYRQTLGQGPEFLTYFQNEAQLEKSRLLSDRFSAERPKGSFSTLEIQRTEQGDSAMYLCASSPDREAFFGQGTRLTVV.